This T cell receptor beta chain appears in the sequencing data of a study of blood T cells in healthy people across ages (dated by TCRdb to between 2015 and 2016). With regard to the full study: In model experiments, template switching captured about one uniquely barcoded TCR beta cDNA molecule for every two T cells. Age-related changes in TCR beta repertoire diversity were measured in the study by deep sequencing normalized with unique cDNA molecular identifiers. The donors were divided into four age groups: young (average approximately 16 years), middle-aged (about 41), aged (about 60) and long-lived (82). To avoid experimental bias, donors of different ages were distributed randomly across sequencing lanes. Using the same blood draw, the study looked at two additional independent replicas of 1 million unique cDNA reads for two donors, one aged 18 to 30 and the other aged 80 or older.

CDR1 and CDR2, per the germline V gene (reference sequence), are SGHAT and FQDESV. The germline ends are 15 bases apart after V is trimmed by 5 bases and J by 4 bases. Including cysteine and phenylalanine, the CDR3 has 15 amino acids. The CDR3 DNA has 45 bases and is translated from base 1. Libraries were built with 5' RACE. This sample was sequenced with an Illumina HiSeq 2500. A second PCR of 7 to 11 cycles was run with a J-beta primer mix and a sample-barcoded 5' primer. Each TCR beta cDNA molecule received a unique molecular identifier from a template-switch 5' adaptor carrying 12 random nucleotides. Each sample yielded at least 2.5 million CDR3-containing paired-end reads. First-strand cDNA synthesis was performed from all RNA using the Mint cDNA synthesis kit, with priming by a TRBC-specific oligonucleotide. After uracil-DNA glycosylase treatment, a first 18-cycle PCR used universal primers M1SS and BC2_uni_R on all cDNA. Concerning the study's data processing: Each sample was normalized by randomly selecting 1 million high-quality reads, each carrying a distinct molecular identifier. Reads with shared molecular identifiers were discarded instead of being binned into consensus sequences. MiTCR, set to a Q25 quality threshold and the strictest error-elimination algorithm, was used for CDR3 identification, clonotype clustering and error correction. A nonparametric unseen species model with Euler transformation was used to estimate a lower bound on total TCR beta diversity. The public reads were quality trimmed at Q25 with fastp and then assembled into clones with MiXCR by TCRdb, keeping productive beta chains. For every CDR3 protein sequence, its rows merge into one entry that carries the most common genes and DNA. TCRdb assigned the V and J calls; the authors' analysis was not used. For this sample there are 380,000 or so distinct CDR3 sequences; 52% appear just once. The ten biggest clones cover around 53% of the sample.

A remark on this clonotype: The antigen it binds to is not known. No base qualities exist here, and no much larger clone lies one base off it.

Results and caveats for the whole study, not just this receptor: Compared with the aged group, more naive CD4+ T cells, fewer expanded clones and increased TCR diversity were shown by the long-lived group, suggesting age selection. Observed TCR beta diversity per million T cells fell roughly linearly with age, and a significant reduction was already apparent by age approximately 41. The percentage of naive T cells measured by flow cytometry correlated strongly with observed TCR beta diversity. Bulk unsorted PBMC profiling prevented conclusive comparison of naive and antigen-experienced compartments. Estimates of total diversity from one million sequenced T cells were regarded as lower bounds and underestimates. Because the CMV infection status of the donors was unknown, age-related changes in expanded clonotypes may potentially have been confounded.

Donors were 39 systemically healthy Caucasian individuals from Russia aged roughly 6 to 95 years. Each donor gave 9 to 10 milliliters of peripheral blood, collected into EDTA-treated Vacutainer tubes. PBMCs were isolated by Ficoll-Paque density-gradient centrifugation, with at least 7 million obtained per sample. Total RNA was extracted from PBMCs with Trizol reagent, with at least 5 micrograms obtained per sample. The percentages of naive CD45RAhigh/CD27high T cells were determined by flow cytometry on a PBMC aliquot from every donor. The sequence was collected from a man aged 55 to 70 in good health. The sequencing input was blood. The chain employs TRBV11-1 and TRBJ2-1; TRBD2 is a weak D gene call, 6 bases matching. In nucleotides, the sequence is TGTGCCAGCAGCCCAGGGACTCGGTCATACAATGAGCAGTTCTTC. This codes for CASSPGTRSYNEQFF.